This T cell receptor beta chain was sequenced for a study of OX40 agonist ivuxolimab in advanced cancers. General study findings and limits: On average, a greater number of expanded clones characterised CD8+ T cells relative to CD4+.

Libraries were prepared by immunoSEQ multiplex PCR; TCRdb keeps only in-frame clonotypes and omits some of them. The repertoire has more than 65,000 clones, more than 70% of them found once; the top ten carry approximately 6.1%. Germline V CDR1 and CDR2: MNHEY, SVGAGI. The ends were cut back, 7 bases at V and 9 bases at J, with 16 bases in the middle. The CDR3 is 13 residues long. About this clone itself: The antigen remains unidentified.

V gene TRBV6-5 combines with J gene TRBJ2-1, with D perhaps matching TRBD2 (5 bases). This TCR came from an adult with an advanced solid tumor such as melanoma, head and neck, liver or kidney cancer. The sample consisted of CD4+ or CD8+ T cells sorted from blood, taken in a trial of the OX40 agonist ivuxolimab. CDR3 sequence reads: CASTRGVGGEQFF. CDR3 DNA: TGTGCCAGCACCCGTGGGGTAGGAGGTGAGCAGTTCTTC.